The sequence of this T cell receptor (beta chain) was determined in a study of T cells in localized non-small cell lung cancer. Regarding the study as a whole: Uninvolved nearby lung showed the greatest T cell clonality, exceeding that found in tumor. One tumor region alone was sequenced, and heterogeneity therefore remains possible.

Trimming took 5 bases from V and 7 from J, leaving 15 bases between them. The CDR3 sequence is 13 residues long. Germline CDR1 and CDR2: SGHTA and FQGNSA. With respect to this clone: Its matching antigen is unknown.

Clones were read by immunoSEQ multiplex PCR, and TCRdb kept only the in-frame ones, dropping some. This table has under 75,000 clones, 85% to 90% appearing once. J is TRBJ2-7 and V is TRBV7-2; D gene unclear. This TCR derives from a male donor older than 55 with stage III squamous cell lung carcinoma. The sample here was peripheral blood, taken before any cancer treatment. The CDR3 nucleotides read TGTGCCAGCAGCGACAATCCCCCGAGGGAGCAGTACTTC. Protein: CASSDNPPREQYF.